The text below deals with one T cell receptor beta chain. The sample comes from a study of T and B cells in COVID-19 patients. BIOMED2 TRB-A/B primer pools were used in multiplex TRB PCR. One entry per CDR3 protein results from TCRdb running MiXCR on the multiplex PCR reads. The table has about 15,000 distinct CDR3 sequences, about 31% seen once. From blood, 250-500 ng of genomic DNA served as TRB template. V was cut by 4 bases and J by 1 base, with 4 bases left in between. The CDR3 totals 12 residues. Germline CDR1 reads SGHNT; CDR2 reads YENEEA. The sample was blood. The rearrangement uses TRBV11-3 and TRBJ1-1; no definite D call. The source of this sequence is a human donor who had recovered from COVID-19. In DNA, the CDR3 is TGTGCCAGCAGCTATACGAACACTGAAGCTTTCTTT. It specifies CASSYTNTEAFF.